The rows below give T cell receptor beta chains drawn from one sample of a study of T cells in tumors after PD-1 blockade. Clones were sequenced by immunoSEQ multiplex PCR, and TCRdb holds only the in-frame ones, with some missing. The sample comprises about 15,000 clones, over 75% of which are singletons, and approximately 22% rests with the top ten. Sample: PBMCs, taken after anti-PD-1 treatment. These TCRs come from a human donor with basal cell carcinoma. The CDR3 runs from the conserved cysteine through the conserved F or W. Each record gives: V gene, J gene, D gene, clone size, CDR3 DNA, CDR3 protein. D genes are given only for firm matches. Size tells how often a clone was seen (once, few, many) or the class of an expanded clone, and some rows leave it out.

v_call: TRBV7-2; j_call: TRBJ1-6; d_call: -; clone_size: -; cdr3_nt: TGTGCCAGCAGCTTCAGTCTAGACTATTCACCCCTCCACTTT; cdr3_aa: CASSFSLDYSPLHF
v_call: TRBV24-1; j_call: TRBJ2-5; d_call: TRBD2; clone_size: once; cdr3_nt: TGTGCCACCAGTGATTTGTCAGGGACTAGCGGGAGTTTGGAGACCCAGTACTTC; cdr3_aa: CATSDLSGTSGSLETQYF
v_call: TRBV5-1; j_call: TRBJ1-4; d_call: -; clone_size: -; cdr3_nt: TGCGCCAGCAAGGGGGGCGGTGGTTCGGTTGAAAAACTGTTTTTT; cdr3_aa: CASKGGGGSVEKLFF
v_call: TRBV28; j_call: TRBJ1-4; d_call: TRBD1; clone_size: -; cdr3_nt: TGTGCCAGCAGGCCGGGACAGGGAGGTCAACTGTTTTTT; cdr3_aa: CASRPGQGGQLFF
v_call: TRBV6-5; j_call: TRBJ2-3; d_call: TRBD2; clone_size: -; cdr3_nt: TGTGCCAGCAGTTCCGGGACTAGCGAATCAGATACGCAGTATTTT; cdr3_aa: CASSSGTSESDTQYF
v_call: TRBV3-1/TRBV3-2; j_call: TRBJ1-3; d_call: -; clone_size: -; cdr3_nt: TGTGCCAGCAGCCAAACAGGGCCCGGAAACACCATATATTTT; cdr3_aa: CASSQTGPGNTIYF
v_call: TRBV13; j_call: TRBJ2-7; d_call: -; clone_size: -; cdr3_nt: TGTGCCAGCAGCCGCGCCGGTCTAGCGTCCGACGAGCAGTACTTC; cdr3_aa: CASSRAGLASDEQYF
v_call: TRBV5-5; j_call: TRBJ1-1; d_call: -; clone_size: -; cdr3_nt: TGTGCCAGCAGCTCTCGTCCGACAGTAAACACTGAAGCTTTCTTT; cdr3_aa: CASSSRPTVNTEAFF
v_call: TRBV15; j_call: TRBJ1-6; d_call: -; clone_size: -; cdr3_nt: TGTGCCACCAGCAGAGATGATAGGGGGAGCCCACCCCTCCACTTT; cdr3_aa: CATSRDDRGSPPLHF
v_call: TRBV6-1; j_call: TRBJ2-2; d_call: -; clone_size: few; cdr3_nt: TGTGCCAGCAGTGAAGAAACAGCTACTACCGGGGAGCTGTTTTTT; cdr3_aa: CASSEETATTGELFF
v_call: TRBV19; j_call: TRBJ1-1; d_call: -; clone_size: few; cdr3_nt: TGTGCCAGTAGTATTGGGAGGGGGAGGATTGGCACTGAAGCTTTCTTT; cdr3_aa: CASSIGRGRIGTEAFF
v_call: TRBV7-9; j_call: TRBJ1-4; d_call: -; clone_size: few; cdr3_nt: TGTGCCAGCAGCCCGGGGGAGGGGGCAACTAATGAAAAACTGTTTTTT; cdr3_aa: CASSPGEGATNEKLFF
v_call: TRBV28; j_call: TRBJ2-3; d_call: TRBD1; clone_size: few; cdr3_nt: TGTGCCAGCAGCTGCCAGGGGGCAGGGTGCACAGATACGCAGTATTTT; cdr3_aa: CASSCQGAGCTDTQYF
v_call: TRBV2; j_call: TRBJ2-1; d_call: TRBD2; clone_size: -; cdr3_nt: TGTGCCAGCAGTGAAGGGGGGGCGCGGGAGGGAAGCTCCTACAATGAGCAATTCTTC; cdr3_aa: CASSEGGAREGSSYNEQFF
v_call: TRBV2; j_call: TRBJ2-3; d_call: -; clone_size: once; cdr3_nt: TGTGCCAGCAGTGGATTACTAGCAGATACGCAGTATTTT; cdr3_aa: CASSGLLADTQYF
v_call: TRBV2; j_call: TRBJ2-1; d_call: -; clone_size: -; cdr3_nt: TGTGCCCGCCGTGAAGGGGGGGCGCGGGTGGGGAGCTCCTACAATGAGCAGTTCTTC; cdr3_aa: CARREGGARVGSSYNEQFF
v_call: TRBV5-5; j_call: TRBJ1-2; d_call: TRBD1; clone_size: -; cdr3_nt: TGTGCCAGCAGCTTGATTGACAGGGGGATGAGCGGTGGCTACACCTTC; cdr3_aa: CASSLIDRGMSGGYTF
v_call: TRBV7-6; j_call: TRBJ2-3; d_call: -; clone_size: -; cdr3_nt: TGTGCCAGCAGCCCATCGGGTCCAGATACGCAGTATTTT; cdr3_aa: CASSPSGPDTQYF
v_call: TRBV19; j_call: TRBJ2-7; d_call: TRBD2; clone_size: -; cdr3_nt: TGTGCCAGTAGTCGTGGGCGGGAGAACGAGCAGTACTTC; cdr3_aa: CASSRGRENEQYF
v_call: TRBV12-5; j_call: TRBJ1-5; d_call: TRBD1; clone_size: -; cdr3_nt: TGTGCTAGTGGTCTCCACCAGGGGGACGCTCAGCCCCAGCATTTT; cdr3_aa: CASGLHQGDAQPQHF
v_call: TRBV5-4; j_call: TRBJ1-1; d_call: TRBD1; clone_size: -; cdr3_nt: TGTGCCAGCAGCCCCACAGGGGGGAACACTGAAGCTTTCTTT; cdr3_aa: CASSPTGGNTEAFF
v_call: TRBV2; j_call: TRBJ2-1; d_call: -; clone_size: -; cdr3_nt: TGTCCCCCCTGTTATGGGGGGGCGGGGGCGGGGAGCTCCTACAATGAGCAGTTCTTC; cdr3_aa: CPPCYGGAGAGSSYNEQFF
v_call: TRBV6-5; j_call: TRBJ2-5; d_call: TRBD1; clone_size: -; cdr3_nt: TGTGCCAGCACCGGGGACAGGGGGCAGGAGACCCAGTACTTC; cdr3_aa: CASTGDRGQETQYF
v_call: TRBV11-1; j_call: TRBJ2-3; d_call: -; clone_size: -; cdr3_nt: TGTGCCAGCAGCTTTGCGGGACCTGGAGGTCATACGCAGTATTTT; cdr3_aa: CASSFAGPGGHTQYF
v_call: TRBV23-1; j_call: TRBJ1-2; d_call: TRBD1; clone_size: -; cdr3_nt: TGCGCCAGCAGTCACCCAACAGGGGGCGGCGGCTACACCTTC; cdr3_aa: CASSHPTGGGGYTF
v_call: TRBV10-3; j_call: TRBJ2-3; d_call: TRBD2; clone_size: once; cdr3_nt: TGTGCCATCAGTGAGGACGGGAGGGCCGCAGATACGCAGTATTTT; cdr3_aa: CAISEDGRAADTQYF
v_call: TRBV2; j_call: TRBJ2-1; d_call: -; clone_size: few; cdr3_nt: TGTGCCAGCAGTCCCGTCCGGGCCCAAAGCGAGCAGTTCTTC; cdr3_aa: CASSPVRAQSEQFF
v_call: TRBV7-9; j_call: TRBJ2-1; d_call: TRBD2; clone_size: medium-sized; cdr3_nt: TGTGCCAGCAGCCCGACTAGCGGCTATTACAATGAGCAGTTCTTC; cdr3_aa: CASSPTSGYYNEQFF
v_call: TRBV6-5; j_call: TRBJ2-5; d_call: TRBD2; clone_size: -; cdr3_nt: TGTGCCAGCACGGCTAGCGGGAGGTCTGAGACCCAGTACTTC; cdr3_aa: CASTASGRSETQYF
v_call: TRBV18; j_call: TRBJ2-7; d_call: TRBD2; clone_size: -; cdr3_nt: TGTGCCAGCTCACCACTGATAGCGGGGGACGACGAGCAGTACTTC; cdr3_aa: CASSPLIAGDDEQYF
v_call: TRBV7-2; j_call: TRBJ2-1; d_call: TRBD2; clone_size: -; cdr3_nt: TGTGCCAGCACCGCCCGTCGGGGAGGGAATGAGCAGTTCTTC; cdr3_aa: CASTARRGGNEQFF
v_call: TRBV3-1/TRBV3-2; j_call: TRBJ2-1; d_call: TRBD2; clone_size: -; cdr3_nt: TGTGCCAGCCAGACTAGCGGGGGTAAAAATGAGCAGTTCTTC; cdr3_aa: CASQTSGGKNEQFF
v_call: TRBV7-9; j_call: TRBJ1-1; d_call: -; clone_size: -; cdr3_nt: TGTGCCAGCAGTTTTGACACGAACACTGAAGCTTTCTTT; cdr3_aa: CASSFDTNTEAFF
v_call: TRBV7-6; j_call: TRBJ2-3; d_call: -; clone_size: -; cdr3_nt: TGTGCCAGCAGCTTTGTCCGGGATACGCAGTATTTT; cdr3_aa: CASSFVRDTQYF
v_call: TRBV6-5; j_call: TRBJ1-2; d_call: TRBD1; clone_size: -; cdr3_nt: TGTGCCAGCAGTTCGGGACAGGCTCGGGGCTACACCTTC; cdr3_aa: CASSSGQARGYTF
v_call: TRBV5-1; j_call: TRBJ1-1; d_call: -; clone_size: -; cdr3_nt: TGCGCCAGCAGCCCCGGGGGGGGGCGAGGGAACACTGAAGCTTTCTTT; cdr3_aa: CASSPGGGRGNTEAFF
v_call: TRBV6-5; j_call: TRBJ1-5; d_call: -; clone_size: -; cdr3_nt: TGTGCCAGCAGCGGAATGGTGGGGATCAATCAGCCCCAGCATTTT; cdr3_aa: CASSGMVGINQPQHF
v_call: TRBV4-2; j_call: TRBJ1-5; d_call: -; clone_size: once; cdr3_nt: TGTGCCAGCAGCCAAGCTAGGGGAAGCAATCAGCCCCAGCATTTT; cdr3_aa: CASSQARGSNQPQHF
v_call: TRBV2; j_call: TRBJ2-1; d_call: TRBD2; clone_size: -; cdr3_nt: TGTCCCAGCAGTGACGGGGGGGCGGGGGCGGGGAGCTCCTACAATGAGCAGTTCTTC; cdr3_aa: CPSSDGGAGAGSSYNEQFF
v_call: TRBV12-5; j_call: TRBJ1-4; d_call: -; clone_size: -; cdr3_nt: TGTGCTAGTGGTTTGGGGGACGCGACGGATGAAAAACTGTTTTTT; cdr3_aa: CASGLGDATDEKLFF
v_call: TRBV7-2; j_call: TRBJ1-3; d_call: -; clone_size: -; cdr3_nt: TGTGCCAGCAGCTTAGAAGAGTCAGGGGACCTAATCTCTGGAAACACCATATATTTT; cdr3_aa: CASSLEESGDLISGNTIYF
v_call: TRBV10-1; j_call: TRBJ2-7; d_call: TRBD2; clone_size: once; cdr3_nt: TGCGCCAGCAGTGCGGGGACTAGCGGGAGTTGGTCCTACGAGCAGTACTTC; cdr3_aa: CASSAGTSGSWSYEQYF
v_call: TRBV2; j_call: TRBJ2-1; d_call: -; clone_size: -; cdr3_nt: TGTGCCCCCTGTTATGGGGGGGCGGGGGAGGGGAGCTCCTACAATGAGCAGTTCTTC; cdr3_aa: CAPCYGGAGEGSSYNEQFF
v_call: TRBV5-7; j_call: TRBJ1-2; d_call: -; clone_size: once; cdr3_nt: TGTGCCAGCAGCTTCCGCGGGGGGCCGAACTATGGCTACACCTTC; cdr3_aa: CASSFRGGPNYGYTF
v_call: TRBV18; j_call: TRBJ1-1; d_call: TRBD1; clone_size: few; cdr3_nt: TGTGCCAGCTCACCCGGCAGGGGGGAGCGAACTGAAGCTTTCTTT; cdr3_aa: CASSPGRGERTEAFF
v_call: TRBV3-1/TRBV3-2; j_call: TRBJ1-2; d_call: -; clone_size: -; cdr3_nt: TGTGCCAGCAACTCTGGGGGGGCGGTCTATGGCTACACCTTC; cdr3_aa: CASNSGGAVYGYTF
v_call: TRBV19; j_call: TRBJ1-4; d_call: -; clone_size: -; cdr3_nt: TGTGCCAGTAGTATAAACGGGACCATGGGTGAAAAACTGTTTTTT; cdr3_aa: CASSINGTMGEKLFF
v_call: TRBV10-3; j_call: TRBJ2-7; d_call: TRBD1; clone_size: -; cdr3_nt: TGTGCCACCCTACGGGACAGAGGGTCCTACGAGCAGTACTTC; cdr3_aa: CATLRDRGSYEQYF
v_call: TRBV4-1; j_call: TRBJ2-1; d_call: TRBD2; clone_size: -; cdr3_nt: TGCGCCAGCAGCCAACGGCTCGGGGGGGTGAGCTCCTACAATGAGCAGTTCTTC; cdr3_aa: CASSQRLGGVSSYNEQFF
v_call: TRBV6-5; j_call: TRBJ2-5; d_call: -; clone_size: once; cdr3_nt: TGTGCCAGCAGCCAGGGGGGGAAAGAGACCCAGTACTTC; cdr3_aa: CASSQGGKETQYF
v_call: TRBV28; j_call: TRBJ2-1; d_call: TRBD2; clone_size: -; cdr3_nt: TGTGCCAGTAGCGGGAGGGCCAATGAGCAGTTCTTC; cdr3_aa: CASSGRANEQFF
v_call: TRBV9; j_call: TRBJ1-2; d_call: -; clone_size: -; cdr3_nt: TGTGCCAGCAGCGCCCGACAGGTGTCCAACTATGGCTACACCTTC; cdr3_aa: CASSARQVSNYGYTF
v_call: TRBV9; j_call: TRBJ2-2; d_call: -; clone_size: -; cdr3_nt: TGTGCCAGCAGGGCCGATCGCGCGGAGAACACCGGGGAGCTGTTTTTT; cdr3_aa: CASRADRAENTGELFF
v_call: TRBV5-4; j_call: TRBJ2-5; d_call: -; clone_size: -; cdr3_nt: TGTGCCAGCAGCCCGGCGTTGGCGTACCAAGAGACCCAGTACTTC; cdr3_aa: CASSPALAYQETQYF
v_call: TRBV3-1/TRBV3-2; j_call: TRBJ2-3; d_call: -; clone_size: -; cdr3_nt: TGTGCCAGCAGCCCTAGCCGACTAAATACGCAGTATTTT; cdr3_aa: CASSPSRLNTQYF
v_call: TRBV5-4; j_call: TRBJ2-3; d_call: -; clone_size: -; cdr3_nt: TGTGCCAGCAGCCAGGAAGTCAGGGCAGATACGCAGTATTTT; cdr3_aa: CASSQEVRADTQYF
v_call: TRBV6-5; j_call: TRBJ2-1; d_call: TRBD1; clone_size: few; cdr3_nt: TGTGCCAGCAGTTACTCGACAGGGTTTGTCAATGAGCAGTTCTTC; cdr3_aa: CASSYSTGFVNEQFF